The entry below describes one TCR beta chain. Its cognate antigen is unknown. The ends lost 4 bases at V and 1 base at J; junction bases unmatched: 8. Germline CDR1 and CDR2: SGHRS and YFSETQ. This CDR3 is built from 15 residues. Assay used: immunoSEQ multiplex PCR; TCRdb lists only in-frame clones, some missing. The sample includes about 120,000 clones, approximately 93% of them seen just once. This entry is derived from a study of T cell responses to AZD1222 COVID-19 vaccine. About the research overall: Analyses pooled second doses at about 4 or about 12 weeks. Points from the study as a whole: In a largely white British group with more females than males, clonal diversity was possibly underestimated.

The rearrangement uses TRBV5-1 and TRBJ2-7; TRBD2 aligns across 7 bases. This sample comprised peripheral blood, obtained on day 0 of AZD1222 vaccination. This receptor was identified in an adult in good health. CDR3 sequence: CASSKELAISYEQYF. CDR3 DNA: TGCGCCAGCAGCAAGGAACTAGCGATTTCCTACGAGCAGTACTTC.